The clone carrying this TCR beta chain was observed a single time. Its antigen is not identified. This record belongs to a study of cytomegalovirus exposure and HLA in healthy donors. Findings and limits, study-wide: The study listed roughly 160 cytomegalovirus-associated TCR beta chains.

CDR3 size: 14 residues. The V gene's germline CDR1 is SGDLS and CDR2 YYNGEE. With 4 bases clipped from V and 6 bases from J, the junction kept 8 bases outside the gene matches. Sequencing was performed with immunoSEQ multiplex PCR; in TCRdb, only in-frame clones are kept and a portion is missing. This sample has about 150,000 clones, with roughly nine tenths found just once. The study drew the donors from its roughly 120-subject validation cohort, separate from the approximately 690-subject first cohort. This TCR derives from a man younger than 35 in good health and CMV-seronegative. The gene calls are TRBV9 and TRBJ2-3, with TRBD2 identical over 7 bases. Source material: PBMCs. CDR3 in amino acids: CASSLSGDRDTQYF. For the CDR3, the DNA is TGTGCCAGCAGCCTCAGCGGGGATCGGGATACGCAGTATTTT.